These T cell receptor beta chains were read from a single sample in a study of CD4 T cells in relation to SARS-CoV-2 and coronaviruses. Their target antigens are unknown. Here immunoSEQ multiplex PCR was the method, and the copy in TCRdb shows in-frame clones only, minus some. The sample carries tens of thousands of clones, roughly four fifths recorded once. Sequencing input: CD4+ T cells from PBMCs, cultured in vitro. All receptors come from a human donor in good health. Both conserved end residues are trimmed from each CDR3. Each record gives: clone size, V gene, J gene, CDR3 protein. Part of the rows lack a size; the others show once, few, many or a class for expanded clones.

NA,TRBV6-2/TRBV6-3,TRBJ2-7,ASSPQGSRDEQY
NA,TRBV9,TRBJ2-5,ASSVATSRGRGLQETQY
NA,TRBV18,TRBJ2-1,ASSPPGGANNEQF
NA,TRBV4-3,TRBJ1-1,ASSQDEGGKAF
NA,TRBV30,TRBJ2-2,AWSAARNTGELF
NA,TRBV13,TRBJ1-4,ASSFFASNEKLF
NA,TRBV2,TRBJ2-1,ASGTGGPYNEQF
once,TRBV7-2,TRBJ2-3,ASSTNGGAGDTQY
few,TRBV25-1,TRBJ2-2,ASSEMGAGELF
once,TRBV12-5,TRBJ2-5,ASGSNFAQY
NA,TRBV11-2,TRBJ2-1,ASSLGPFVSYNEQF
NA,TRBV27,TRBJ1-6,ASSYNSFSNSPLH
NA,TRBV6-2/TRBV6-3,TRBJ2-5,ASRYGVEETQY
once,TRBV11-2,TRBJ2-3,ASSLRLAGADTQY
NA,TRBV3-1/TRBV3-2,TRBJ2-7,ASSQDLQRVYEQY
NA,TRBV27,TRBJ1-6,ASSLDRPNSPLH
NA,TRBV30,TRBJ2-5,AWKGQTPGTQY
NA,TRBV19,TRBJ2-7,ASSISGSREQY
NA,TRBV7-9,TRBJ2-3,ASSFDRSTDTQY
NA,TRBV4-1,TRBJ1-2,ASSQESGGRDYGYT
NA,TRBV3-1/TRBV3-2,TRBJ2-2,ASSHRPGAGWTGELF
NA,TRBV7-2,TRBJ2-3,ASSDAGGPKDTQY
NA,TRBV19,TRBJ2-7,ASSIDWRQGGYEQY
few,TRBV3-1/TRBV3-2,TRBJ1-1,ASSQADRGRAF
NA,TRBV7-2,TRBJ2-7,ASSPRLAGWQY
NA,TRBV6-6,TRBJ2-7,ASSKTGTSGDYEQY
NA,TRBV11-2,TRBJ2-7,ASSWEGQGRYEQY
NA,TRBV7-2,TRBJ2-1,ASSFGVSGNEQF
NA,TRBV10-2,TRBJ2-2,ASNQGEYTGELF
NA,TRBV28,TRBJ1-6,ASTGGRVNSPLH
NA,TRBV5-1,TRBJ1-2,ASTGRVSSNYGYT
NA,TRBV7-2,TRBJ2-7,ASSLGPAGAFNEQY
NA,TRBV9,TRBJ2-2,ASSVGVALNTGELF
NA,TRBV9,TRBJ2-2,ASSPRLAGGRIVGELF
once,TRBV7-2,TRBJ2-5,ASSLALRQGRGETQY
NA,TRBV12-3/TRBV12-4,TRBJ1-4,ASSLERGGKLF
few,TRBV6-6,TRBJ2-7,ASRYFRDKGTYEQY
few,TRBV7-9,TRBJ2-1,ASSPKRRISYNEQF
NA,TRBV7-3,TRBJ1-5,ASRPQVNSNQPQH
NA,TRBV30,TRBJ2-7,AWSPRDEQY
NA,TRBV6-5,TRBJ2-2,ASSYSGANTGELF
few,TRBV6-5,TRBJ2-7,ASSYSYREGYEQY
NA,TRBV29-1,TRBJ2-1,SVDRGLAGYNEQF
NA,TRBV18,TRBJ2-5,ASSRRRGTETQY
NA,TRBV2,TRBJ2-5,ASRGLAGETQY
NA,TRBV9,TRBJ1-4,ASSEGTVPNEKLF
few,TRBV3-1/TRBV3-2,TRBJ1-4,ASSPLQGEGEKLF
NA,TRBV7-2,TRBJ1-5,ASSPSSNSNQPQH
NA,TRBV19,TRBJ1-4,ASSNWGSEKLF
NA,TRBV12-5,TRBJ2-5,ASGLEQQGETQY